The 22 T cell receptor beta chains presented below share a single source sample, sequenced in a study of Tregs in tolerant kidney transplant recipients. Assay: immunoSEQ multiplex PCR; the TCRdb copy retains only in-frame clones and omits some. The sample shows 92,000 or so clones, just over 90% of them seen only once. The specimen was CD8+ T cells from blood. The receptors were sampled from a human donor in good health.

This clone has a handful of counts. This chain connects TRBV5-6 to TRBJ2-3; TRBD2 matches 10 bases. V trimming: 4 bases; J trimming: 2 bases; junction bases outside the gene matches: 13. Germline assignment: CDR1 SGHDT and CDR2 YYEEEE. The CDR3 is made up of 18 amino acids. CDR3 coding DNA: TGTGCCAGCAGCACCCTAGCGGGAGCCTTTGCGGTCACAGATACGCAGTATTTT. Translation gives CASSTLAGAFAVTDTQYF.

A remark on this clone: The sample carries other DNA sequences with the same CDR3. The chain uses TRBV4-1 and TRBJ2-7; 10 bases map to TRBD1. Trimming took 2 bases from V and 4 from J; bases not matched to a gene: 2. The CDR3 totals 14 residues. Germline V gives CDR1 MGHRA, CDR2 YSYEKL. This chain's CDR3 is CASSQPGQGYEQYF. In nucleotides, the CDR3 is TGCGCCAGCAGCCAACCGGGACAGGGGTACGAGCAGTACTTC.

The genes are TRBV2 and TRBJ2-7; the D gene is possibly TRBD2 (6 bases). Trimming removed 3 bases from V and 0 bases from J, with 18 bases in between. Germline V gene data show CDR1 as SNHLY and CDR2 as FYNNEI. The CDR3 contains 17 residues. The CDR3: CASSDFAGHYSSYEQYF. CDR3 nucleotide sequence: TGTGCCAGCAGTGACTTTGCGGGGCACTACAGCTCCTACGAGCAGTACTTC.

The chain joins TRBV29-1 to TRBJ2-7; D possibly uses TRBD1 or TRBD2 (5 bases each). The germline V and J ends were trimmed by 6 bases and 5 bases, with 17 bases remaining between them. CDR3 length: 13 amino acids. Germline values: CDR1 SQVTM, CDR2 ANQGSEA. Here the CDR3 DNA reads TGCAGCGTATGGGACCGGACGATCGACGAGCAGTACTTC. Translated: CSVWDRTIDEQYF.

V is TRBV5-6 and J is TRBJ2-7; D not certain. Trimming shortened V by 3 bases and J by 2 bases, and 12 bases separated the two germline ends. Germline loops: CDR1 SGHDT, CDR2 YYEEEE. The CDR3 contains 14 residues. CDR3 sequence reads: CASSSGYPTYEQYF. Written as DNA, the CDR3 is TGTGCCAGCAGCTCAGGTTATCCAACCTACGAGCAGTACTTC.

This clone was picked up one time. The rearrangement joins TRBV13 to TRBJ1-1; TRBD1 aligns across 8 bases. V trimming: 5 bases; J trimming: 5 bases; junction bases outside the gene matches: 10. Germline lookup yields CDR1 PRHDT and CDR2 FYEKMQ (reference sequence). The CDR3 covers 15 residues. The CDR3 spells CASSQESQGGTEAFF. DNA of the CDR3: TGTGCCAGCAGCCAAGAATCACAGGGGGGAACTGAAGCTTTCTTT. Looking up the rest from reference TRBV13 and TRBJ1-1 gives the full variable domain: AAGVIQSPRHLIKEKRETATLKCYPIPRHDTVYWYQQGPGQDPQFLISFYEKMQSDKGSIPDRFSAQQFSDYHSELNMSSLELGDSALYFCASSQESQGGTEAFFGQGTRLTVV.

The V gene is TRBV4-2, the J gene TRBJ1-2; 7 bases match TRBD1. Germline values: CDR1 LGHNA, CDR2 YNFKEQ. The CDR3 runs 18 residues. Losses at the gene ends were 0 bases for V and 2 bases for J; bases not matched to a gene: 12. In DNA, the CDR3 is TGTGCCAGCAGCCAAGATCTCGCGGAGGGGGCCGCCAACTATGGCTACACCTTC. It encodes CASSQDLAEGAANYGYTF.

This clone was seen once. The chain recombines TRBV27 with TRBJ2-7; TRBD1 matches at 7 bases. Trimming cost V 4 bases and J 5 bases; bases outside gene matches: 2. Per germline, CDR1 MNHEY and CDR2 SMNVEV (reference sequence). This CDR3 comprises 12 residues. The CDR3, as DNA: TGTGCCAGCAGTTCGACAGGGCACGAGCAGTACTTC. It yields the protein CASSSTGHEQYF.

The chain combines TRBV5-4 with TRBJ2-3; D gene unclear. Germline V gene sequence: CDR1 SGHNT, CDR2 YYREEE (reference sequence). There are 11 residues in the CDR3. Trimming left V 3 bases short and J 6 bases short, with 5 bases between. The CDR3 sequence is CASSYGDTQYF. The CDR3 nucleotides read TGTGCCAGCAGCTATGGGGATACGCAGTATTTT.

The chain links TRBV6-5 to TRBJ1-2, with TRBD1 as a possible D gene (5 bases). V lost 2 bases to trimming and J lost 7 bases, with 11 bases between them. Germline assignment: CDR1 MNHEY and CDR2 SVGAGI. CDR3 length: 13 residues. The CDR3 DNA follows: TGTGCCAGCAGTTACGACAGTGCGAGTGGCTACACCTTC. Its translation: CASSYDSASGYTF.

The rearrangement joins TRBV4-1 to TRBJ2-4, with D uncertain. Trimming took 1 base from V and 8 from J, leaving 9 bases between them. The CDR3 runs to 13 residues. The V gene's germline CDR1 is MGHRA and CDR2 YSYEKL. The CDR3 spells CASSQGLADIQYF. CDR3 DNA: TGCGCCAGCAGCCAAGGGTTGGCAGACATTCAGTACTTC.

The rearrangement joins TRBV25-1 to TRBJ1-3, with D unresolved. Germline lookup yields CDR1 MGHDK and CDR2 SYGVNS. This CDR3 comprises 11 residues. Deletions cut 8 bases from V and 4 bases from J, with 6 bases between. The CDR3 DNA reads TGTGCCAGCCGCCTCGGAAACACCATATATTTT. This sequence encodes CASRLGNTIYF.

The genes are TRBV6-5 and TRBJ2-7; 7 bases are a match to TRBD1. The CDR3 has 13 residues. With V trimmed by 6 bases and J by 1 base, 3 bases remained unmatched. Germline CDR1 and CDR2: MNHEY and SVGAGI. The CDR3 DNA is TGTGCCAGCAGCGGACAGGATTCCTACGAGCAGTACTTC. The encoded protein is CASSGQDSYEQYF.

The chain recombines TRBV9 with TRBJ2-3; D uncertain. The CDR3 runs to 13 residues. CDR1 is SGDLS, CDR2 YYNGEE, per germline. Trimming cost V 4 bases and J 0 bases, with 6 bases left between them. This CDR3 is CASSLRSTDTQYF. In DNA form, the CDR3 reads TGTGCCAGCAGCCTGCGGAGCACAGATACGCAGTATTTT.

This chain uses TRBV6-4 with TRBJ2-2; D possibly matches TRBD1 or TRBD2 (5 bases each). The CDR3 totals 13 residues. Looked up from germline, CDR1 is MRHNA and CDR2 is SNTAGT. Trimming cost V 8 bases and J 1 base, with 8 bases left between them. CDR3 sequence (DNA): TGTGCCAGCGGGACGGAGAACACCGGGGAGCTGTTTTTT. Encoded protein: CASGTENTGELFF.

This sequence joins TRBV29-1 and TRBJ1-1, with TRBD1 as a possible D gene (6 bases). This CDR3 comprises 13 residues. Germline loops: CDR1 SQVTM, CDR2 ANQGSEA. V was clipped by 2 bases and J by 1 base, with 8 bases between them. In nucleotides, the CDR3 is TGCAGCGTTGAATGGGACACGAACACTGAAGCTTTCTTT. The encoded protein is CSVEWDTNTEAFF.

The chain is built from TRBV7-6 and TRBJ1-5; D is ambiguous. The CDR3 covers 13 residues. V lost 4 bases and J 2 bases, leaving 6 bases between the germline ends. Germline assignment: CDR1 SGHVS and CDR2 FNYEAQ. CDR3 protein: CASSSRGNQPQHF. For the CDR3, the DNA is TGTGCCAGCAGCTCAAGGGGCAATCAGCCCCAGCATTTT.

The V gene is TRBV19, the J gene TRBJ2-7; TRBD1 aligns across 9 bases. Germline lookup yields CDR1 LNHDA and CDR2 SQIVND (reference sequence). The CDR3 length is 14 residues. The V gene end was trimmed by 4 bases and the J gene end by 3 bases; junction bases not matched to a gene: 4. In nucleotides, the CDR3 is TGTGCCAGTAGTAGCTCGGACAGGGGCTACGAGCAGTACTTC. Residues: CASSSSDRGYEQYF.

V is TRBV27 and J is TRBJ2-3, with 8 bases that match TRBD2. Germline trimming cut 8 bases from V and 1 base from J; bases unmatched to any gene: 14. The CDR3 has 17 amino acids. Germline loops: CDR1 MNHEY, CDR2 SMNVEV (reference sequence). The CDR3 reads CASGRTGGSGGTDTQYF. The CDR3 bases are TGTGCCAGCGGACGAACGGGTGGTAGCGGGGGCACAGATACGCAGTATTTT.

The chain uses TRBV5-4 and TRBJ1-3; no firm D call. CDR1 SGHNT and CDR2 YYREEE come from the germline V gene (reference sequence). Trimming took 4 bases from V and 0 from J, leaving 11 bases between them. The CDR3 loop spans 15 amino acids. The CDR3: CASSRTESSGNTIYF. In nucleotides, the CDR3 is TGTGCCAGCAGCCGGACTGAAAGCTCTGGAAACACCATATATTTT.

The rearrangement links TRBV2 to TRBJ2-7, with 8 nucleotides matching TRBD1. Trimming took 0 bases from V and 4 from J; bases not matched to a gene: 5. In germline, CDR1 is SNHLY, CDR2 FYNNEI. This CDR3 comprises 15 residues. The CDR3 spells CASSEARTGWYEQYF. CDR3 nucleotide sequence: TGTGCCAGCAGTGAAGCCAGGACAGGGTGGTACGAGCAGTACTTC.

The chain uses TRBV27 and TRBJ2-3; a possible D gene is TRBD2 (6 bases). The CDR3 contains 14 residues. The V and J ends lost 5 bases and 5 bases respectively, with 14 bases between them. CDR1 is MNHEY, CDR2 SMNVEV, per germline (reference sequence). CDR3 amino acids: CASSVGGPGDTQYF. The DNA of the CDR3 is TGTGCCAGCAGTGTTGGAGGGCCGGGAGATACGCAGTATTTT.